These 28 T cell receptor beta chains came from one sample sequenced in a study of shared clonotypes between healthy human individuals. As defined, naive CD8 cells were CD45RO-negative and positively selected for CCR7, with terminally differentiated effector memory CD45RA+ cells excluded. The data were produced by immunoSEQ multiplex PCR, yet TCRdb's version contains in-frame clones alone and is incomplete. The sample yields about 2 million clones, approximately 94% seen once. The sequenced material came from naive CD8+ T cells sorted from blood. The receptors come from a man between 18 and 29 years old in good health.

This sequence joins TRBV27 and TRBJ2-3; D gene ambiguous. The CDR3 spans 16 residues. The V end was cut by 7 bases, the J end by 2 bases, with 19 bases between. The germline V gene encodes CDR1 MNHEY and CDR2 SMNVEV (reference sequence). The CDR3: CASKSEATLLTDTQYF. CDR3 nucleotide sequence: TGTGCCAGCAAGTCGGAAGCTACCCTCCTCACAGATACGCAGTATTTT.

This CDR3 is CASGTYEQYF. In DNA form, the CDR3 reads TGTGCCAGCGGCACGTACGAGCAGTACTTC. J is TRBJ2-7 and V is TRBV6-5; D gene uncertain. CDR1 MNHEY and CDR2 SVGAGI come from the germline V gene. Between the trimmed V and J ends, which lost 8 bases and 4 bases, there was a span of 6 bases. The CDR3 runs to 10 residues.

In the case of this clone: The sample has other DNA sequences that encode this CDR3 too. The V call is TRBV5-1, the J call TRBJ2-7, with D uncertain. The CDR3 is 13 amino acids. The ends were cut back, 0 bases at V and 1 base at J, with 5 bases in the middle. Looked up from germline, CDR1 is SGHRS and CDR2 is YFSETQ. CDR3 loop: CASSLEGSYEQYF. CDR3 DNA sequence: TGCGCCAGCAGCTTGGAAGGATCCTACGAGCAGTACTTC.

The V gene is TRBV27, the J gene TRBJ2-7; D is unresolved. Trimming took 3 bases from V and 2 from J, leaving 5 bases between them. Germline loops: CDR1 MNHEY, CDR2 SMNVEV (reference sequence). CDR3 length equals 12 residues. DNA for the CDR3: TGTGCCAGCAGTTTTGGACCCTACGAGCAGTACTTC. Translation: CASSFGPYEQYF.

Comments on this clone: The sample has other DNA sequences that encode this CDR3 too. The chain couples TRBV25-1 to TRBJ2-7; tentative D call: TRBD2 (6 bases). The CDR3 contains 14 residues. The ends were cut back, 2 bases at V and 2 bases at J, with 10 bases in the middle. The V gene's germline CDR1 is MGHDK and CDR2 SYGVNS. The CDR3 is CASSEGTGAYEQYF. CDR3 in DNA: TGTGCCAGCAGTGAAGGGACGGGAGCCTACGAGCAGTACTTC.

The chain recombines TRBV4-1 with TRBJ1-2, with TRBD1 matching 8 bases. CDR1 MGHRA and CDR2 YSYEKL come from the germline V gene. The V segment lost 5 bases and the J segment 0 bases; nucleotides outside the gene matches: 8. The CDR3 is 16 amino acids. The CDR3 reads CASSGLQGEPNYGYTF. In nucleotides, the CDR3 is TGCGCCAGCAGCGGCTTACAGGGGGAACCTAACTATGGCTACACCTTC.

The chain links TRBV7-9 to TRBJ1-3; D uncertain. The V gene lost 3 bases and the J gene lost 0 bases, with 12 bases spanning the gap. The CDR3 is 16 amino acids. The germline V gene encodes CDR1 SEHNR and CDR2 FQNEAQ (reference sequence). CDR3 coding DNA: TGTGCCAGCAGCTTTCTCCGAGCAGCCTCTGGAAACACCATATATTTT. It yields the protein CASSFLRAASGNTIYF.

Details on this clone: This CDR3 is also generated by other DNA sequences in the sample. The rearrangement links TRBV4-1 to TRBJ1-2; D is ambiguous. The CDR3 runs 12 residues. Trimming stripped 0 bases from V and 4 bases from J, with 3 bases between. Germline V lookup: CDR1 MGHRA, CDR2 YSYEKL. CDR3 residues: CASSQDTYGYTF. The CDR3, as DNA: TGCGCCAGCAGCCAAGATACCTATGGCTACACCTTC.

Only one count was recorded for this clone. This chain joins TRBV29-1 and TRBJ1-1; 12 nucleotides line up with TRBD1. Germline-derived CDR1 and CDR2 are SQVTM and ANQGSEA. The CDR3 contains 15 residues. The V gene end was trimmed by 3 bases and the J gene end by 4 bases; junction bases not matched to a gene: 6. CDR3 sequence reads: CSVDGTGGGGTEAFF. The CDR3 DNA is TGCAGCGTTGATGGGACAGGGGGCGGGGGCACTGAAGCTTTCTTT.

The CDR3 sequence is CASSLDRYNEQFF. The CDR3 DNA reads TGTGCCAGCAGCTTGGACCGGTACAATGAGCAGTTCTTC. The chain employs TRBV7-9 and TRBJ2-1, with no clear D. This CDR3 is 13 amino acids long. Germline CDR1 is SEHNR and CDR2 is FQNEAQ (reference sequence). V was shortened by 3 bases and J by 4 bases, with 7 bases between the two germline ends.

The chain carries TRBV7-8 and TRBJ2-7, with 7 bases identical to TRBD2. The germline CDR1 and CDR2 sequences are SGHVS and FQNEAQ. This CDR3 is built from 15 residues. V dropped 2 bases and J dropped 0; count of bases not matched to a gene: 4. CDR3 region: CASSLIAGASYEQYF. The CDR3 DNA follows: TGTGCCAGCAGCTTAATCGCGGGAGCCTCCTACGAGCAGTACTTC.

This chain links TRBV5-1 with TRBJ2-7; D not certain. CDR3 length: 16 amino acids. Germline loops: CDR1 SGHRS, CDR2 YFSETQ. V lost 0 bases to trimming and J lost 2 bases, with 15 bases between them. CDR3 sequence reads: CASSLVSDEIPYEQYF. In DNA form, the CDR3 reads TGCGCCAGCAGCTTGGTCTCAGACGAAATTCCCTACGAGCAGTACTTC.

The chain carries TRBV28 and TRBJ2-3; 7 bases fit TRBD2. The trim removed 8 bases at V and 1 base at J, leaving 6 bases unmatched. CDR1 is MDHEN and CDR2 is SYDVKM in the germline V gene. The CDR3 is 14 residues long. CDR3 DNA: TGTGCCAGCCGGCGGGGAGGGGGCACAGATACGCAGTATTTT. Amino acids: CASRRGGGTDTQYF.

V usage is TRBV7-6 and J usage is TRBJ2-5; D call uncertain. Germline CDR1 SGHVS, CDR2 FNYEAQ. The CDR3 contains 14 residues. V dropped 2 bases and J dropped 5 bases, with 12 bases sitting between them. The CDR3 DNA is TGTGCCAGCAGCTTATTAGAGTCTTGGGAGACCCAGTACTTC. Translation gives CASSLLESWETQYF.

V is TRBV7-9 and J is TRBJ2-3; 7 nucleotides match TRBD1. Germline V gene sequence: CDR1 SEHNR, CDR2 FQNEAQ (reference sequence). The CDR3 runs 16 residues. The J segment lost 2 bases and the V segment lost 8 bases, leaving 13 bases of the junction unmatched. The CDR3, as DNA: TGTGCCAGCGGCTCAAGGGACAGTCTTTCCACAGATACGCAGTATTTT. It is translated as CASGSRDSLSTDTQYF.

The chain has TRBV4-1 and TRBJ2-7, with D perhaps given as TRBD1 or TRBD2 (6 bases each). Germline V gene data show CDR1 as MGHRA and CDR2 as YSYEKL. There are 15 residues in the CDR3. V lost 2 bases and J 2 bases, leaving 13 bases between the germline ends. As DNA, the CDR3 is TGCGCCAGCAGCCAATTGAGGGGGGCCGCCTACGAGCAGTACTTC. Its translation is CASSQLRGAAYEQYF.

CDR3 bases: TGTGCCAGCTCTTCAAGGACTACCCTGTCCAATGAGCAGTTCTTC. Encoded protein: CASSSRTTLSNEQFF. The rearrangement joins TRBV6-6 to TRBJ2-1; possible D gene TRBD2, 6 bases. The CDR3 is 15 residues long. The V gene lost 8 bases and the J gene lost 6 bases, with 20 bases spanning the gap. Germline values: CDR1 MNHNY, CDR2 SVGAGI (reference sequence).

The V gene is TRBV7-6, the J gene TRBJ1-1; maybe TRBD1 (5 bases). V lost 2 bases to trimming and J lost 0 bases, with 16 bases between them. Germline CDR1 SGHVS, CDR2 FNYEAQ. CDR3 length: 17 residues. CDR3 region: CASSLLLGDGMNTEAFF. In DNA form, the CDR3 reads TGTGCCAGCAGCTTATTATTGGGGGACGGCATGAACACTGAAGCTTTCTTT.

CDR3 sequence: CASSLEGTGQETQYF. CDR3 coding DNA: TGTGCCAGCAGCTTAGAAGGGACAGGCCAAGAGACCCAGTACTTC. The chain uses TRBV13 and TRBJ2-5, with 8 bases matching TRBD1. CDR1 and CDR2 (germline): PRHDT, FYEKMQ (reference sequence). The CDR3 loop spans 15 amino acids. Trimming cost V 1 base and J 1 base; bases outside gene matches: 2.

V usage is TRBV5-1 and J usage is TRBJ1-2; 9 nucleotides align to TRBD1. The J segment lost 6 bases and the V segment lost 0 bases, leaving 6 bases of the junction unmatched. Germline lookup yields CDR1 SGHRS and CDR2 YFSETQ. This CDR3 has 15 residues. This CDR3 is CASSLGPGTGNGYTF. The CDR3 bases are TGCGCCAGCAGCTTGGGTCCCGGGACAGGGAATGGCTACACCTTC.

The chain carries TRBV29-1 and TRBJ2-5, with D perhaps TRBD2 (6 bases). The CDR3 consists of 15 residues. CDR1 and CDR2 (germline): SQVTM, ANQGSEA. Trimming left V 6 bases short and J 5 bases short, with 22 bases between. CDR3 amino acids: CSVYYGGTGEETQYF. The CDR3 region has the DNA TGCAGCGTCTACTACGGCGGGACGGGCGAGGAGACCCAGTACTTC.

CDR3 DNA: TGTGCCAGCAGTTACTCGAGCGGCAGTACGTATGAAAAACTGTTTTTT. Residues: CASSYSSGSTYEKLFF. V and J are TRBV6-5 and TRBJ1-4, with D hard to call. CDR1 is MNHEY and CDR2 is SVGAGI in the germline V gene. Between the trimmed V and J ends, which lost 0 bases and 6 bases, there was a span of 14 bases. The CDR3 is 16 amino acids.

In its sample, this clone was seen once. This specimen includes other DNA sequences encoding the same CDR3. V is TRBV7-9 and J is TRBJ1-1; D is ambiguous. Germline V gives CDR1 SEHNR, CDR2 FQNEAQ (reference sequence). V was clipped by 5 bases and J by 1 base, with 8 bases between them. This CDR3 has 13 amino acids. The CDR3, as DNA: TGTGCCAGCAGCCCGAGGGAGAACACTGAAGCTTTCTTT. Its protein product is CASSPRENTEAFF. The full variable domain, its missing parts supplied by reference TRBV7-9 and TRBJ1-1, is DTGVSQNPRHKITKRGQNVTFRCDPISEHNRLYWYRQTLGQGPEFLTYFQNEAQLEKSRLLSDRFSAERPKGSFSTLEIQRTEQGDSAMYLCASSPRENTEAFFGQGTRLTVV.

The V and J genes are TRBV7-9 and TRBJ2-1; perhaps TRBD2 as D (6 bases). Germline lookup yields CDR1 SEHNR and CDR2 FQNEAQ (reference sequence). V lost 5 bases and J lost 8, with 25 bases in between. The length of the CDR3 is 17 residues. The CDR3 DNA follows: TGTGCCAGCAGCCCCAATCTCGCGGGGTCCCAAGTCGATGAGCAGTTCTTC. It yields the protein CASSPNLAGSQVDEQFF. Looking up the rest from reference TRBV7-9 and TRBJ2-1 gives the full variable domain: DTGVSQNPRHKITKRGQNVTFRCDPISEHNRLYWYRQTLGQGPEFLTYFQNEAQLEKSRLLSDRFSAERPKGSFSTLEIQRTEQGDSAMYLCASSPNLAGSQVDEQFFGPGTRLTVL.

V gene TRBV27 combines with J gene TRBJ1-5; no firm D call. The germline V and J ends were trimmed by 5 bases and 2 bases, with 10 bases remaining between them. Germline V gene data show CDR1 as MNHEY and CDR2 as SMNVEV (reference sequence). The CDR3 covers 14 residues. The chain's CDR3 is CASSRGLGNQPQHF. CDR3 nucleotide sequence: TGTGCCAGCAGTCGAGGGCTGGGCAATCAGCCCCAGCATTTT.

This clone was counted only a few times. This clone may be a read error of a much larger clone one base away. The same CDR3 is also encoded by other DNA sequences in this sample. The J gene is TRBJ1-1, the V gene TRBV13; D gene uncertain. CDR3 length equals 13 residues. With 0 bases removed from V and 1 base from J, the gap between germline ends came to 3 bases. The germline CDR1 and CDR2 sequences are PRHDT and FYEKMQ (reference sequence). CDR3 DNA: TGTGCCAGCAGCTTAGGCGGGAACACTGAAGCTTTCTTT. It yields the protein CASSLGGNTEAFF.

This clone was observed a handful of times. Other DNA variants within this sample encode the same CDR3. The chain joins TRBV6-5 to TRBJ1-2; TRBD1 might be the D (5 bases). The CDR3 totals 12 residues. Between the trimmed V and J ends, which lost 2 bases and 5 bases, there was a span of 6 bases. CDR1 is MNHEY, CDR2 SVGAGI, per germline. The CDR3 reads CASSYDSYGYTF. The CDR3 DNA reads TGTGCCAGCAGTTACGACAGTTATGGCTACACCTTC.

The genes are TRBV1 and TRBJ2-1; the tabulated D call, TRBD2, remains unverified against the DNA. TRBV1 is a pseudogene segment. The CDR3 is made up of 16 amino acids. The CDR3 DNA sequence: TGCACCAGCAGCCACGAGACTAGCCTCCTACACAATGAGCAGTTCTTC. Translated, it gives CTSSHETSLLHNEQFF.